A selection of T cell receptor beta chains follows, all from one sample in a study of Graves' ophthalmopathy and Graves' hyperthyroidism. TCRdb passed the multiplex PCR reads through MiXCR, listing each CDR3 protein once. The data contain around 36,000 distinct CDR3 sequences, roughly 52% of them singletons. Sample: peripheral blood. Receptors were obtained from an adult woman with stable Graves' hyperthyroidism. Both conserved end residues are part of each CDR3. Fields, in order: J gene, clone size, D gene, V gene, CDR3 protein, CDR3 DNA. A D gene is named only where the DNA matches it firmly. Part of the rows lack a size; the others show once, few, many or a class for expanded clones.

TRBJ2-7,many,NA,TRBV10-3,CASNSDRAFYEQYF,TGTGCCAGCAACAGCGATAGGGCCTTCTACGAGCAGTACTTC
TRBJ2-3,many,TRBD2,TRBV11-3,CASSNSGRATDTQYF,TGTGCCAGCAGCAATAGCGGGAGGGCCACAGATACGCAGTATTTT
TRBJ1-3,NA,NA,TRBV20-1,CSAPLDRPGNTIYF,TGCAGTGCTCCACTCGACAGGCCTGGAAACACCATATATTTT
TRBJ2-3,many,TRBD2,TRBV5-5,CASSSTREGTDTQYF,TGTGCCAGCAGCTCAACCCGGGAGGGGACAGATACGCAGTATTTT
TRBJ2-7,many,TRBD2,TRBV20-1,CSARDNPLAAGNYEQYF,TGCAGTGCTAGAGATAACCCCCTAGCGGCCGGAAACTACGAGCAGTACTTC
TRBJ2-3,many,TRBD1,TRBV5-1,CASSRTGEDTQYF,TGCGCCAGCAGCCGGACAGGGGAAGATACGCAGTATTTT
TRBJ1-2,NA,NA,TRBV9,CASSLVRQNGYTF,TGTGCCAGCAGCTTAGTCCGACAGAATGGCTACACCTTC
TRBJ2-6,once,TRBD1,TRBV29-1,CSGQGAGANVLTF,TGCAGCGGACAGGGGGCTGGGGCCAACGTCCTGACTTTC
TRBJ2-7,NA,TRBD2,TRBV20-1,CSARRPGLAGGPYEQYF,TGCAGTGCTAGACGGCCTGGACTAGCGGGAGGGCCTTACGAGCAGTACTTC
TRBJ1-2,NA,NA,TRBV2,CASSEGGRGANYGYTF,TGTGCCAGCAGTGAAGGGGGCAGGGGAGCTAACTATGGCTACACCTTC